A single sample gave rise to the 13 T cell receptor beta chains below, sequenced in a study of cytomegalovirus exposure and HLA in healthy donors. Amplification used 60 Vbeta primers and 13 Jbeta primers. Sequencing used immunoSEQ multiplex PCR; TCRdb keeps in-frame clones, though not all of them. This sample has roughly 200,000 clones, with roughly a tenth found just once. What was sequenced was PBMCs. These receptor sequences come from a woman aged 25 to 45 in good health and CMV-seropositive.

This clone was found a few times. The chain combines TRBV2 with TRBJ2-5; D is perhaps TRBD2 (6 bases). CDR1 and CDR2 (germline): SNHLY, FYNNEI. The CDR3 totals 13 residues. Trimming removed 4 bases from V and 5 bases from J, with 11 bases in between. The CDR3 spells CASSGVGRETQYF. In nucleotides, the CDR3 is TGTGCCAGCAGTGGTGTAGGGAGGGAGACCCAGTACTTC. The full variable domain, completed using reference TRBV2 and TRBJ2-5, is EPEVTQTPSHQVTQMGQEVILRCVPISNHLYFYWYRQILGQKVEFLVSFYNNEISEKSEIFDDQFSVERPDGSNFTLKIRSTKLEDSAMYFCASSGVGRETQYFGPGTRLLVL.

This clone showed up just a few times. This chain uses TRBV5-1 with TRBJ2-1; D unclear. Trimming took 0 bases from V and 6 from J, leaving 4 bases between them. CDR1 SGHRS and CDR2 YFSETQ come from the germline V gene. CDR3 length equals 12 residues. This CDR3 is CASSLAVNEQFF. In DNA, the CDR3 is TGCGCCAGCAGCTTGGCCGTCAATGAGCAGTTCTTC.

This clone was recorded a few times. The chain couples TRBV5-1 to TRBJ1-2; the match to TRBD1 covers 7 bases. The trim removed 2 bases at V and 8 bases at J, leaving 9 bases unmatched. Germline lookup yields CDR1 SGHRS and CDR2 YFSETQ. The CDR3 totals 14 residues. CDR3 residues: CASSFSQGRRGYTF. The CDR3 DNA reads TGCGCCAGCAGCTTTTCACAGGGGCGCCGGGGCTACACCTTC. The complete variable domain, with remaining parts taken from reference TRBV5-1 and TRBJ1-2, reads KAGVTQTPRYLIKTRGQQVTLSCSPISGHRSVSWYQQTPGQGLQFLFEYFSETQRNKGNFPGRFSGRQFSNSRSEMNVSTLELGDSALYLCASSFSQGRRGYTFGSGTRLTVV.

This clone appeared a few times. The chain combines TRBV4-1 with TRBJ2-7; 8 positions match TRBD2. The CDR3 loop spans 15 amino acids. Looked up from germline, CDR1 is MGHRA and CDR2 is YSYEKL. After removal of 2 bases from V and 4 bases from J, the junction contained 7 bases not matched to a gene. CDR3 bases: TGCGCCAGCAGCCAACCCCCGGGGGGGATATACGAGCAGTACTTC. Its protein is CASSQPPGGIYEQYF.

The CDR3 is CASSPKPAGLAGVGGELFF. The CDR3 DNA reads TGTGCCAGCAGCCCCAAACCTGCGGGGCTAGCGGGAGTGGGCGGGGAGCTGTTTTTT. The chain uses TRBV7-9 and TRBJ2-2, with 10 bases matching TRBD2. Germline CDR1 and CDR2: SEHNR and FQNEAQ (reference sequence). This CDR3 has 19 amino acids. Trimming at V came to 5 bases and at J to 7 bases, leaving 19 bases not matched to a gene.

This clone was seen more than once but under ten times. This chain uses TRBV7-9 with TRBJ2-7, with D possibly matching TRBD1 (6 bases). CDR3 length: 12 amino acids. Germline V CDR1 and CDR2: SEHNR, FQNEAQ (reference sequence). Between the trimmed V and J ends, which lost 5 bases and 3 bases, there was a span of 8 bases. The CDR3 sequence is CASSVQGYEQYF. CDR3 DNA sequence: TGTGCCAGCAGCGTACAGGGCTACGAGCAGTACTTC.

In this sample, this clone turned up a few times. Here the CDR3 DNA reads TGTGCCAGCACTTTACAGGGAGATACGCAGTATTTT. Protein sequence: CASTLQGDTQYF. This chain uses TRBV6-1 with TRBJ2-3; D might be TRBD1 (6 bases). The CDR3 has 12 residues. Trimming cost V 7 bases and J 5 bases, with 10 bases left between them. Germline CDR1 and CDR2: MNHNS and SASEGT.

This chain connects TRBV23-1 to TRBJ2-1; 7 bases match TRBD1. TRBV23-1 is sorted into the ORF group, with uncertain function. With 1 base clipped from V and 0 bases from J, the junction kept 6 bases outside the gene matches. The CDR3 contains 17 residues. Here the CDR3 reads CASSQLRTGGSYNEQFF. As DNA, the CDR3 is TGCGCCAGCAGTCAATTGCGGACAGGCGGCTCCTACAATGAGCAGTTCTTC.

The J gene is TRBJ2-5, the V gene TRBV7-3; TRBD2 matches at 9 bases. Trimming removed 4 bases from V and 4 bases from J; junction bases left unmatched: 10. Germline CDR1 reads SGHTA; CDR2 reads FQGTGA. The CDR3 sequence is 16 residues long. The CDR3 loop reads CASSSKTSGRGETQYF. The CDR3 DNA follows: TGTGCCAGCAGCTCAAAGACTAGCGGACGGGGAGAGACCCAGTACTTC.

In regard to this clone: Other DNA variants within this sample encode the same CDR3. The chain employs TRBV6-6 and TRBJ2-7; D may be TRBD2 (6 bases). Germline CDR1 and CDR2: MNHNY and SVGAGI (reference sequence). This CDR3 comprises 14 residues. The V and J ends lost 2 bases and 1 base respectively, with 9 bases between them. CDR3 in amino acids: CASSYPGTSYEQYF. As DNA, the CDR3 is TGTGCCAGCAGTTACCCGGGGACTTCCTACGAGCAGTACTTC.

DNA for the CDR3: TGTGCCAGCTCACCCGGGACAGGGTCCTACAATGAGCAGTTCTTC. It yields the protein CASSPGTGSYNEQFF. The chain has TRBV18 and TRBJ2-1; TRBD1 agrees at 9 bases. Germline V CDR1 and CDR2: KGHSH, LQKENI. Trimming removed 3 bases from V and 1 base from J; junction bases left unmatched: 1. The CDR3 length is 15 residues.

A few counts support this clone. This chain connects TRBV30 to TRBJ2-2; the D gene is possibly TRBD2 (6 bases). CDR1 is GTSNPN, CDR2 SVGIG, per germline (reference sequence). Between the trimmed V and J ends, which lost 4 bases and 10 bases, there was a span of 13 bases. This CDR3 comprises 12 residues. CDR3 sequence reads: CAWKGLSVELFF. CDR3 in DNA: TGTGCCTGGAAGGGACTTTCTGTGGAGCTGTTTTTT.

Here the CDR3 reads CASSLGQGGYNEQFF. The CDR3 DNA is TGCGCCAGCAGCTTGGGACAGGGCGGCTACAATGAGCAGTTCTTC. The gene calls are TRBV5-1 and TRBJ2-1; TRBD1 agrees at 7 bases. This CDR3 region has 15 residues. J was trimmed by 3 bases and V by 0 bases; bases with no gene match: 3. In germline, CDR1 is SGHRS, CDR2 YFSETQ.